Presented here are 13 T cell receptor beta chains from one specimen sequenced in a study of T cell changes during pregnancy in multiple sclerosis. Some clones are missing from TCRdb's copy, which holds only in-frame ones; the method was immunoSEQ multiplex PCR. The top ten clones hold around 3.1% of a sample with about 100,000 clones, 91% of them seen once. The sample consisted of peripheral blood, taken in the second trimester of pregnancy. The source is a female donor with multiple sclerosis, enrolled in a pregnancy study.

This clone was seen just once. In DNA, the CDR3 is TGTGCCAGCATGAGGGGGAATGATGGAAACACCATATATTTT. It translates to CASMRGNDGNTIYF. The genes are TRBV6-1 and TRBJ1-3; possibly TRBD1 for D (6 bases). CDR1 and CDR2 from the germline V gene are MNHNS and SASEGT. Trimming left V 7 bases short and J 3 bases short, with 13 bases between. The CDR3 sequence is 14 residues long.

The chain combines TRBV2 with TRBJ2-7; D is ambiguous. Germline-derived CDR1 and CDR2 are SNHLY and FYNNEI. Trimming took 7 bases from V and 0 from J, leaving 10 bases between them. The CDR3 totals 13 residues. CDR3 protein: CASTPWSSYEQYF. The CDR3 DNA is TGTGCCAGCACCCCCTGGAGCTCCTACGAGCAGTACTTC.

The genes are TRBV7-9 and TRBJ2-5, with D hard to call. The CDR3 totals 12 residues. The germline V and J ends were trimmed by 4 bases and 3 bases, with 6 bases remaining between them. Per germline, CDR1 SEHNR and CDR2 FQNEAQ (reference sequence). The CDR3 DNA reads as TGTGCCAGCAGCTACGGTGAAGAGACCCAGTACTTC. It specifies CASSYGEETQYF.

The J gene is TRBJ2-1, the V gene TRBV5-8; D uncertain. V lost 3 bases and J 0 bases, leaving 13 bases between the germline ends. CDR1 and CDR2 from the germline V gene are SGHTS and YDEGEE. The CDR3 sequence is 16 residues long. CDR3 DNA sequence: TGTGCCAGCAGCTCTTACCGGGTGAGCTCCTACAATGAGCAGTTCTTC. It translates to CASSSYRVSSYNEQFF.

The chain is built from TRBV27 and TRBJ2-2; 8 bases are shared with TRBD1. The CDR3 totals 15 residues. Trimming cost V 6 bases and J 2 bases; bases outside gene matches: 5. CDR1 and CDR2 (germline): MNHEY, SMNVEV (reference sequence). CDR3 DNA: TGTGCCAGCAGGCTCGGACAGGGAAACACCGGGGAGCTGTTTTTT. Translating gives CASRLGQGNTGELFF.

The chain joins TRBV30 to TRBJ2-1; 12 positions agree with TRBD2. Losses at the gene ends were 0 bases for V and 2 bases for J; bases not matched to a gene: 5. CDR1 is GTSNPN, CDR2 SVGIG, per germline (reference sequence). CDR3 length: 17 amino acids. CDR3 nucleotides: TGTGCCTGGAGTGTACGCCCTAGCGGGAGGGCCTACAATGAGCAGTTCTTC. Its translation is CAWSVRPSGRAYNEQFF.

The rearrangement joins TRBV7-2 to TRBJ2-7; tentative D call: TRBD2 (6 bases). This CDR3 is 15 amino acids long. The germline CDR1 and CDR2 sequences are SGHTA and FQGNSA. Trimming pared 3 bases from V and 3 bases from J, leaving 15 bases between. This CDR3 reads CASSFSHLASYEQYF. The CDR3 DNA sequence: TGTGCCAGCAGCTTCTCCCACCTAGCGAGCTACGAGCAGTACTTC.

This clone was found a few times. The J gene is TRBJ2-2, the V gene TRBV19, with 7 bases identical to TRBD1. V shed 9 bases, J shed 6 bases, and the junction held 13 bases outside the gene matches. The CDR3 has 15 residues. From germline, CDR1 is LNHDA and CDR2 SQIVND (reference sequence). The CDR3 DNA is TGTGCCAGCTACGGACAGGCGTCACACGCCGGGGAGCTGTTTTTT. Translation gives CASYGQASHAGELFF. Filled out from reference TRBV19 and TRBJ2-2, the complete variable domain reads DGGITQSPKYLFRKEGQNVTLSCEQNLNHDAMYWYRQDPGQGLRLIYYSQIVNDFQKGDIAEGYSVSREKKESFPLTVTSAQKNPTAFYLCASYGQASHAGELFFGEGSRLTVL.

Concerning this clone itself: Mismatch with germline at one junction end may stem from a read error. The DNA for the CDR3 is TGTGCTAGCAGCTCCGGACAGATCAATGAGCAGTTCTTC. This codes for CASSSGQINEQFF. The chain combines TRBV7-7 with TRBJ2-1, with TRBD1 as a possible D gene (6 bases). CDR1 is SSHAT and CDR2 is FNYEAQ in the germline V gene (reference sequence). There are 13 residues in the CDR3.

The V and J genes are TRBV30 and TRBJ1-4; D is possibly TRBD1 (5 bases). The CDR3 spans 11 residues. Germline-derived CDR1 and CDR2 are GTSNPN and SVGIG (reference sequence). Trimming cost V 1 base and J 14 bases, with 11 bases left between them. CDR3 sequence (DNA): TGTGCCTGGAGTGGGGCAGGGAGGCTGTTTTTT. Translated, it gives CAWSGAGRLFF.

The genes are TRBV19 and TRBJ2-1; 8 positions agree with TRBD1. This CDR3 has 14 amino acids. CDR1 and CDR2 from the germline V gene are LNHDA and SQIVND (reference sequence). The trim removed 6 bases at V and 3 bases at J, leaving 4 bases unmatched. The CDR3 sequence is CASSKQGGYNEQFF. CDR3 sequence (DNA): TGTGCCAGTAGCAAACAGGGGGGCTACAATGAGCAGTTCTTC.

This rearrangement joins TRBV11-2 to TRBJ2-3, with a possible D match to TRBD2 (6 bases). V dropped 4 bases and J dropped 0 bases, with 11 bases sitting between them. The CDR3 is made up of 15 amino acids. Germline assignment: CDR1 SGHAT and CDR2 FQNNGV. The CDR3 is CASSWISGSTDTQYF. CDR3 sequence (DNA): TGTGCCAGCAGCTGGATTAGCGGTAGCACAGATACGCAGTATTTT. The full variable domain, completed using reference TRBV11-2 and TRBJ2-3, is EAGVAQSPRYKIIEKRQSVAFWCNPISGHATLYWYQQILGQGPKLLIQFQNNGVVDDSQLPKDRFSAERLKGVDSTLKIQPAKLEDSAVYLCASSWISGSTDTQYFGPGTRLTVL.

The CDR3 sequence: CASSIGLAGSYNEQFF. CDR3 bases: TGTGCCAGTAGTATCGGACTAGCGGGATCCTACAATGAGCAGTTCTTC. The chain links TRBV19 to TRBJ2-1; the match to TRBD2 covers 12 bases. Germline loops: CDR1 LNHDA, CDR2 SQIVND (reference sequence). The CDR3 spans 16 residues. Trimming removed 3 bases from V and 1 base from J; junction bases left unmatched: 1.